Detailed here is one T cell receptor beta chain. This sample stems from a study of OX40 agonist ivuxolimab in advanced cancers. The protocol was immunoSEQ multiplex PCR, while the TCRdb copy is restricted to in-frame clones and leaves out a portion. The sample records 30,000 to 35,000 clones, around nine tenths being singletons. Germline V CDR1 and CDR2: SQVTM, ANQGSEA. This CDR3 contains 12 residues. V lost 1 base and J lost 3, with 7 bases in between. The source is an adult with an advanced solid tumor such as melanoma, head and neck, liver or kidney cancer. V usage is TRBV29-1 and J usage is TRBJ2-7, with D perhaps being TRBD1 or TRBD2 (5 bases each). Sequences were derived from CD4+ or CD8+ T cells sorted from blood, sampled in a trial of the OX40 agonist ivuxolimab. The CDR3 DNA is TGCAGCGTTGAAGGGGACCACTACGAGCAGTACTTC. It codes for CSVEGDHYEQYF.